This T cell receptor beta chain was captured in a study of identical twins. The germline CDR1 and CDR2 sequences are DFQATT and SNEGSKA (reference sequence). The CDR3 loop spans 12 amino acids. Trimming cost V 1 base and J 4 bases, with 6 bases left between them. TCRdb analysed the 5' RACE reads with MiXCR anew, one entry per CDR3 protein. The top ten hold about 0.99% of the sample, which has over 500,000 distinct CDR3 sequences, approximately 22% seen once. This clonotype was seen a few times. These data were likewise used in another study, on T cells expressing NK-cell markers.

The clonotype comes from a woman in her late teens or twenties in good health. The rearrangement joins TRBV20-1 to TRBJ2-3; D remains unclear. The sample was CD4+ T cells sorted from blood. The CDR3: CSARGEADTQYF. The CDR3 coding sequence is TGCAGTGCTAGAGGAGAGGCAGATACGCAGTATTTT.